The sequence of this T cell receptor beta chain was determined in a study of blood T cell repertoires in COVID-19. V was trimmed by 1 base and J by 2 bases, leaving 12 bases between them. Germline CDR1 reads LNHDA; CDR2 reads SQIVND (reference sequence). CDR3 size: 15 residues. Produced via immunoSEQ multiplex PCR; TCRdb's table is partial and in-frame only. This table has hundreds of thousands of clones, 87% appearing once. This chain uses TRBV19 with TRBJ2-7; D remains unclear. The sequence came from a woman aged 45-60 years who had recovered from COVID-19. The sequenced sample consisted of PBMCs or T cells enriched from blood (not recorded which). CDR3 nucleotides: TGTGCCAGTAGTATAGGCAGGCTCCCCCCCTACGAGCAGTACTTC. Its translation: CASSIGRLPPYEQYF. Supplemented by reference TRBV19 and TRBJ2-7, the full variable domain reads DGGITQSPKYLFRKEGQNVTLSCEQNLNHDAMYWYRQDPGQGLRLIYYSQIVNDFQKGDIAEGYSVSREKKESFPLTVTSAQKNPTAFYLCASSIGRLPPYEQYFGPGTRLTVT.